The 3 T cell receptor beta chains below were found in one sample sequenced in a study of T cell repertoires in cytomegalovirus infection. TCRdb ran MiXCR on the reads and lists one entry per CDR3 protein. The sample holds around 210,000 distinct CDR3 sequences, about 7% seen once. The sequenced material came from PBMCs. Source of these receptors: a human donor in good health (CMV status not recorded). Some clones in this sample may be carry-over from other donors' samples.

This clonotype occurred many times. The rearrangement uses TRBV10-3 and TRBJ2-7; D possibly corresponds to TRBD1 (5 bases). V gave up 0 bases and J gave up 1 base, with 10 bases separating them. In germline, CDR1 is ENHRY, CDR2 SYGVKD. The CDR3 consists of 15 residues. CDR3 amino acids: CAISESEAGSYEQYF. Written as DNA, the CDR3 is TGTGCCATCAGTGAGTCCGAAGCAGGGTCCTACGAGCAGTACTTC.

This clonotype was observed at least ten times. This chain connects TRBV7-2 to TRBJ2-2; perhaps TRBD1 as D (7 bases). V was trimmed by 6 bases and J by 6 bases, leaving 17 bases between them. Germline V CDR1 and CDR2: SGHTA, FQGNSA. The length of the CDR3 is 15 residues. CDR3 sequence: CASSVQGGWSGELFF. CDR3 DNA: TGTGCCAGCAGTGTTCAGGGGGGTTGGTCCGGGGAGCTGTTTTTT.

This clonotype appeared many times. CDR3 sequence reads: CSAHQPNSPLHF. The CDR3 DNA follows: TGCAGTGCTCATCAGCCGAATTCACCCCTCCACTTT. This chain connects TRBV20-1 to TRBJ1-6, with D unresolved. The V gene lost 5 bases and the J gene lost 7 bases, with 9 bases spanning the gap. The germline CDR1 and CDR2 sequences are DFQATT and SNEGSKA (reference sequence). There are 12 residues in the CDR3.